This T cell receptor beta chain stems from a study of T-cell memory formation after mild COVID-19. The CDR3 is 13 amino acids. After removal of 3 bases from V and 9 bases from J, the junction contained 5 bases not matched to a gene. The germline V gene has CDR1 SGHAT and CDR2 FQNNGV. The table lists this clonotype with a few counts. Its specificity is not known. 5'RACE primed at constant segments yielded TCR alpha and TCR beta cDNA libraries bearing sample barcodes and UMIs. TCRdb itself ran the 5' RACE reads through MiXCR, one entry per CDR3 protein. The sample yields about 270,000 distinct CDR3 sequences, 16% seen once. Study-level findings and limits: Contracting clones from day 15 to 85 showed balanced CD4/CD8; later expanders favored CD4+. Some responding clones appeared in pre-infection memory, suggesting cross-reactive memory joined. Whether day 37 second-wave clones are SARS-CoV-2-specific was not confirmed.

The receptor was isolated from a man between 18 and 29 years old who had mild COVID-19 (a few samples of this study predate the infection). Cell type and time point are not known. Sample: PBMCs or a T cell subset sorted from them (not recorded which). This chain connects TRBV11-2 to TRBJ2-1, with TRBD2 matching over 7 bases. The CDR3 coding sequence is TGTGCCAGCAGCTTCCCGGGGGGTTCTGAGCAGTTCTTC. Translated, it gives CASSFPGGSEQFF.